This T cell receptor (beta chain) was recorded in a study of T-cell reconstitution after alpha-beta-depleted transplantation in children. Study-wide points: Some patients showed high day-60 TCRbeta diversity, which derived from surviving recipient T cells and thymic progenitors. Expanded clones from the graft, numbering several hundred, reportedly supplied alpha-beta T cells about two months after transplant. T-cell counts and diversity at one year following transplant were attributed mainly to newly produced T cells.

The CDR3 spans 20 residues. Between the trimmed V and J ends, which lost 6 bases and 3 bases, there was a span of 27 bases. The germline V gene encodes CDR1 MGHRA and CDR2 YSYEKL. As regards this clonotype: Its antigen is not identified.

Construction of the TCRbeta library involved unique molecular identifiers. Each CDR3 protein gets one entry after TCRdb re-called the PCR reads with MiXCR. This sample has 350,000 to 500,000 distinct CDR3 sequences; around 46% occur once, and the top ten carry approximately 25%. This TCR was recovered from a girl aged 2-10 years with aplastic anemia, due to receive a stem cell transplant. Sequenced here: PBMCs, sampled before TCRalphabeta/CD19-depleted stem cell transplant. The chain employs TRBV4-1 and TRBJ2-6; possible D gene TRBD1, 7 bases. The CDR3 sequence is CASRKVLGRGDLRGANVLTF. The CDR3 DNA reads TGCGCCAGCAGGAAGGTTTTGGGCAGGGGGGATCTGCGTGGGGCCAACGTCCTGACTTTC.